This TCR beta chain was sequenced during a study of cytomegalovirus exposure and HLA in healthy donors (dated by TCRdb to the late 2010s). Regarding the research as a whole: An earlier analysis of roughly 500 of the donors reported about 250 Gb of sequence data and 117 million unique TCR beta sequences from approximately 180 million T cells. Along with the roughly 670-subject first cohort, a separate validation cohort of over a hundred different subjects was used. All discovery cohort repertoires had been generated on a single sequencing platform. The study profiled the T cell repertoires of some 610 subjects by immunosequencing and related them to cytomegalovirus serostatus. Rather than using new phenotypic data, the later analysis identified candidate immune exposures from TCR beta sequences and from how often those sequences occurred across donors. Across approximately 400 genotyped donors of the cohort, an average of about 240,000 unique TCR beta nucleotide sequences per donor were sequenced, and roughly a sixth of those sequences were non-productive. To decide whether each TCR beta V gene segment behaved as functional or pseudogenic, an earlier analysis of several hundred of the donors relied on high-throughput TCR beta sequencing. To predict cytomegalovirus infection status, the study combined high-throughput TCR immunosequencing, statistical association of individual TCRs with disease status, and machine learning. HLA typing covered class I and class II loci at four-digit resolution. Donor age, sex, ethnicity and CMV serostatus were compiled together with the repertoire data. A later analysis re-analyzed previously published TCR beta repertoires from 660 or so donors and added high-resolution HLA genotyping to study TCR occurrence patterns. Roughly 300 gigabases of sequencing data and roughly 80 million unique TCR sequences made up an early release that covered approximately 650 HLA-typed donors. Of the roughly 430 genotyped donors, over 70% fell in the genetic ancestry cluster associated with self-reported Caucasian donors. Genome-wide SNP genotypes for about three fifths of the roughly 670 donors were used in a later genetic analysis, which treated that subset as a discovery cohort. The number of typed donors differed by locus: about 620-640 for A, B, C, DRB1 and DQB1; approximately 540 for DQA1; some 590 for DPA1; and roughly 470 for DPB1. The aim of the study was to test whether cataloging public T cell receptors could identify signatures of past pathogen exposure. Four to six DR-DQ haplotypes were handled as single units for association and clustering, since linkage in the cohort was strong. Results and caveats for the whole study, not just this receptor: When HLA alleles, especially DR and DQ, strongly co-occurred, attributing TCR associations to individual alleles was difficult. In both the original and validation cohorts, the classifier was reported to diagnose cytomegalovirus status with high specificity and sensitivity. Sequencing depth was assumed to be roughly uniform across donors in the presence/absence analyses, though that assumption may not hold. A later analysis found that TCR association rates varied across HLA loci, with DRB1 alleles showing the most associated TCRs and HLA-C alleles the fewest. Most TCR sequences were observed very rarely across donors, whereas some public TCRs were present in many individuals. Several of the top co-occurrence clusters appeared to be linked to parvovirus B19, influenza, CMV and Epstein-Barr virus, according to a later analysis. For the cohort, immune exposure information was limited to CMV serostatus. Some IMGT-functional V segments, including TRBV6-2 and TRBV6-3, could not be told apart with the 87-base-pair reads, so those segments were excluded. A cluster of highly shared sequence variants was judged likely to represent a technical artifact of the sequencing pipeline. A total of 150 to 200 TCR beta chains were listed by the study as associated with cytomegalovirus. At a false discovery rate of 0.05, a later analysis linked under 20,000 TCR beta sequences to specific HLA alleles. A further reported finding was that TCR beta sequences accurately predicted the HLA-A and HLA-B alleles for most subjects in the first cohort. In an earlier analysis of some 500 of the donors, most TCR beta V segments appeared in productive rearrangements about 87% or about 30% of the time, broadly matching IMGT annotations. Only TCR beta chains were sequenced in this cohort, and the absence of alpha or paired-chain data limited detectable features. Because some donors lacked HLA typing at each locus, the association tests relied only on the typed subset. Correlated functional status among segregating V segments might reflect linkage disequilibrium, but an unknown experimental factor could not be ruled out. A later analysis found that HLA-associated TCR beta chains were more clonally expanded and had lower generation probabilities than equally common non-associated chains. It was suggested by the authors that the approach could potentially be generalized to other disease states and immunological phenotypes. According to a later analysis, most CMV-associated TCR beta chains appeared to be HLA-restricted, and the HLA associations seemed to be driven largely by CMV exposure. Compared with the roughly 670-donor mean, donors in an Asian-associated ancestry cluster had fewer N-insertions in productive TCRs, according to a later genetic analysis. In vitro tests confirmed that a few of the cytomegalovirus-associated TCR beta chains recognize cytomegalovirus antigens. V-gene and J-gene trimming of TCR beta chains was associated with a missense DCLRE1C variant in a later genetic analysis, and the association was replicated in an independent cohort. Because counts were too low, under 20 rarely observed V segments, including chromosome 9 orphons, were left out of the earlier analysis of a few hundred of the donors.

Turning to this clone: There is no known antigen for this receptor.

The germline V gene specifies SGHAT as CDR1 and FQNNGV as CDR2. Counted from cysteine to phenylalanine, this CDR3 has 13 amino acids. Left in the record is the CDR3 DNA by itself, 39 bases read in frame from the first base. Trimming takes 3 bases from V and 3 bases from J, and the germline ends sit 8 bases apart. In total, roughly 670 healthy bone marrow donors made up the cohort. All cohort members were sampled while nominally healthy, although unrecorded immune exposures were likely present. The donor tested CMV seropositive and was one of the 289 seropositive cohort members. Each donor provided a peripheral blood sample, and peripheral blood mononuclear cells were used for TCR beta sequencing. Genomic DNA was extracted from the blood cell samples with the Qiagen DNeasy Blood Extraction Kit. Library creation used the immunoSEQ multiplex PCR assay. The multiplex PCR relied on a mix of 60 forward primers for TCR Vbeta segments and 13 reverse primers for TCR Jbeta segments. Amplification of the CDR3 region of rearranged TCR beta genes was performed with a multiplex PCR assay on genomic DNA. On the Illumina HiSeq System, the amplified TCR beta libraries were sequenced as 87-base-pair reads. As for the original processing: A later analysis counted about 80 million unique TCR beta chains across the approximately 700 repertoires, and roughly 11 million of these chains were shared by at least two donors. Raw reads were error-corrected and collapsed into unique sequences with a nearest-neighbor algorithm that merged closely related sequences to remove PCR and sequencing errors. Alignment of CDR3 sequences to IMGT reference sequences was used to assign V, D and J gene segments. For a sequence to be retained, a match of at least six nucleotides was required to both a V gene segment and a J gene segment. Rearrangements were classified as productive when the CDR3 lacked stop codons and remained in frame with V and J, and all other rearrangements were classified as non-productive. CDR3 was defined by IMGT convention, running from the second conserved V-encoded cysteine to the conserved J-encoded phenylalanine. Sequences without an unambiguous match to a single V gene segment were excluded from the earlier analysis of approximately 600 of the donors. In an earlier analysis of around 590 of the donors, a V segment was called functional when productive rearrangements were above 56.7%, and segregating when the standard deviation between donors exceeded 5%. A statistical classification framework was built for diagnosing cytomegalovirus status from the catalog of TCR beta chain sequences. V and J gene assignment, in a later analysis, came from comparing TCR nucleotide sequences with IMGT/GENE-DB human TR gene sequences. In a later analysis, CDR3 sequences and most-parsimonious VDJ recombination scenarios were assigned using the TCRdist pipeline. In a later analysis, every TCR beta chain was defined by the combination of its CDR3 amino acid sequence and its V-gene family, and reads without a unique V-gene family were dropped. In a later analysis, a few hundred highly shared, low-generation-probability nucleotide sequences were removed to address suspected cross-contamination and a sequencing artifact. In a later analysis, a clonal expansion index was calculated for each public chain from normalized within-repertoire ranks of inferred template counts. In a later analysis, generation probabilities were computed with a VDJ recombination model fitted to out-of-frame rearrangements, and the resulting probabilities were checked against IGoR. Hypergeometric tests were used in a later analysis to score TCR-TCR, TCR-HLA and TCR-CMV co-occurrence, with a repertoire-size bias correction applied to the TCR pairs. False discovery rates were estimated in a later analysis by permuting HLA or CMV assignments 20 times. A later analysis grouped co-occurring TCRs with DBSCAN, adding TCRdist sequence similarity when clustering within HLA-allele-positive subsets. Repertoires with fewer than 30,000 or more than 120,000 public chains, plus five repertoires with anomalous nucleotide sharing, were excluded from co-occurrence clustering. This is the immuneACCESS table as TCRdb keeps it, with only in-frame sequences that have V and J called. A part of the clones is gone; compared with another copy, unresolved V genes explain less than half, and the rest is unexplained. Clone size and V and J calls were adopted from that table, with D and trimming inferred from the DNA. The data table for this sample lists about 210,000 clones. In total, the top ten clones hold roughly 0.98% of the sample.

This receptor was obtained from a woman between 25 and 40 years old in good health and CMV-seropositive. The rearrangement combines TRBV11-2 with TRBJ1-1; the D gene is not confidently resolved. Sequencing input: PBMCs. Read as DNA, the sequence is TGTGCCAGCAGCTTGGTTAGAGACACTGAAGCTTTCTTT. It translates as CASSLVRDTEAFF.